This TCR beta chain was found in a study of OX40 agonist ivuxolimab in advanced cancers. Germline CDR1 is SGHTA and CDR2 is FQGNSA. V dropped 1 base and J dropped 1 base, with 2 bases sitting between them. This CDR3 is 13 amino acids long. Sequencing was performed with immunoSEQ multiplex PCR; in TCRdb, only in-frame clones are kept and a portion is missing. The top ten hold 0.79% of the sample, which has over 95,000 clones, 70% to 90% seen once. Of note for this clone: This sample includes further DNA sequences coding for the same CDR3.

This sequence originates from an adult with an advanced solid tumor such as melanoma, head and neck, liver or kidney cancer. The sample here was CD4+ or CD8+ T cells sorted from blood, taken in a trial of the OX40 agonist ivuxolimab. This sequence joins TRBV7-2 and TRBJ2-1, with D unclear. The CDR3 reads CASSLVSYNEQFF. Here the CDR3 DNA reads TGTGCCAGCAGCTTAGTTTCCTACAATGAGCAGTTCTTC. Supplemented by reference TRBV7-2 and TRBJ2-1, the full variable domain reads GAGVSQSPSNKVTEKGKDVELRCDPISGHTALYWYRQSLGQGLEFLIYFQGNSAPDKSGLPSDRFSAERTGGSVSTLTIQRTQQEDSAVYLCASSLVSYNEQFFGPGTRLTVL.